One and the same sample provided the 11 T cell receptor beta chains below, sequenced in a study of T cells in women clearing cervical HPV infection. Produced via immunoSEQ multiplex PCR; TCRdb's table is partial and in-frame only. The sample shows approximately 37,000 clones, and less than 7% sits with its ten largest clones. Specimen: blood buffy coat. All receptors come from a woman aged 18-70 years with a cervical HPV16 infection that either progressed to CIN3+ or cleared (not recorded which).

As concerns this clone: The read terminates 3 residues ahead of where the CDR3 ends, so the germline J gene completes it. The chain recombines TRBV11-2 with TRBJ2-3; maybe TRBD2 (6 bases). The CDR3 has 14 residues. In germline, CDR1 is SGHAT, CDR2 FQNNGV. The sequenced part of the CDR3 DNA is TGTGCCAGCAGCTTAGGTTCATTAGCGGAGACG. Residues: CASSLGSLAET. From start to end, the CDR3 is CASSLGSLAETQYF. Looking up the rest from reference TRBV11-2 and TRBJ2-3 gives the full variable domain: EAGVAQSPRYKIIEKRQSVAFWCNPISGHATLYWYQQILGQGPKLLIQFQNNGVVDDSQLPKDRFSAERLKGVDSTLKIQPAKLEDSAVYLCASSLGSLAETQYFGPGTRLTVL.

CDR3: CASSLEVSSPLHF. The sequenced CDR3 bases are TGCGCCAGCAGCTTGGAGGTCAGTTCACCC. The chain couples TRBV5-1 to TRBJ1-6; D ambiguous. Read data end 3 residues before the CDR3 end; the end is taken from the germline J gene. The CDR3 sequence is 13 residues long. Germline CDR1 SGHRS, CDR2 YFSETQ. Deletions cut 0 bases from V and 9 bases from J, with 7 bases between.

With respect to this clone: Coverage ceases 3 residues before the CDR3 finishes, and the germline J gene fills in the end. The chain combines TRBV30 with TRBJ2-1, with D hard to call. The length of the CDR3 is 12 residues. With 5 bases removed from V and 4 bases from J, the gap between germline ends came to 9 bases. CDR1 and CDR2 from the germline V gene are GTSNPN and SVGIG (reference sequence). CDR3 bases read: TGTGCCTGGGTCTCCGGTTACAATGAG. Amino acids: CAWVSGYNE. The whole CDR3 sequence is CAWVSGYNEQFF.

Remarks on this clone: The CDR3 is cut off 3 residues early in the read; its end comes from the germline J gene. V is TRBV2 and J is TRBJ2-7, with 8 positions matching TRBD1. Germline CDR1 and CDR2: SNHLY and FYNNEI. The CDR3 is 13 residues long. The ends lost 8 bases at V and 2 bases at J; junction bases unmatched: 5. The CDR3 region is CASLQGVAYEQYF. CDR3 DNA (partial): TGTGCCAGCCTACAGGGGGTCGCCTACGAG.

A remark on this clone: From the germline J gene comes the end of the CDR3, since the read stops 3 residues before it. The chain is built from TRBV5-1 and TRBJ1-1, with D perhaps matching TRBD1 (6 bases). The V gene lost 4 bases and the J gene lost 5 bases, with 9 bases spanning the gap. Germline V gene lookup returns CDR1 SGHRS and CDR2 YFSETQ. CDR3 length: 12 residues. The chain's CDR3 is CASSLQGTEAFF. Partial CDR3 DNA: TGCGCCAGCAGCCTACAGGGAACTGAA. Full variable domain (rest looked up from reference TRBV5-1 and TRBJ1-1): KAGVTQTPRYLIKTRGQQVTLSCSPISGHRSVSWYQQTPGQGLQFLFEYFSETQRNKGNFPGRFSGRQFSNSRSEMNVSTLELGDSALYLCASSLQGTEAFFGQGTRLTVV.

In regard to this clone: The read terminates 3 residues ahead of where the CDR3 ends, so the germline J gene completes it. V gene TRBV7-7 combines with J gene TRBJ2-2, with TRBD2 matching over 7 bases. The CDR3 has 15 amino acids. Germline V lookup: CDR1 SSHAT, CDR2 FNYEAQ (reference sequence). V shed 3 bases, J shed 5 bases, and the junction held 6 bases outside the gene matches. This CDR3 reads CASSFSVRGTGELFF. The DNA read from the CDR3 is TGTGCCAGCAGCTTTTCAGTGCGGGGGACCGGGGAG.

On this clone itself: The DNA ends 3 residues before the CDR3 does, and the rest of the CDR3 is filled in from the germline J gene. This rearrangement joins TRBV2 to TRBJ1-1; D call uncertain. This CDR3 is 11 amino acids long. Germline-derived CDR1 and CDR2 are SNHLY and FYNNEI. The CDR3 bases that were read are TGTGCCAGCAGTTCCTCGGTCGAA. This gives the protein CASSSSVE. The complete CDR3 protein is CASSSSVEAFF.

Points on this clone: The read is 3 residues too short to cover the CDR3 end, so that end is filled in from the germline J gene. The chain employs TRBV19 and TRBJ1-2; TRBD1 matches at 7 bases. CDR3 size: 13 residues. CDR1 is LNHDA and CDR2 is SQIVND in the germline V gene (reference sequence). The CDR3 here is CASSTRQGYDYTF. The CDR3 DNA, read in part, is TGTGCCAGTAGTACCAGACAGGGCTACGAC.

A word on this clone: The read finishes 3 residues shy of the CDR3 end, and the germline J gene is used to complete it. The chain joins TRBV18 to TRBJ2-1, with D possibly TRBD2 on 5 matching bases. The CDR3 runs to 17 residues. The germline CDR1 and CDR2 sequences are KGHSH and LQKENI. V lost 0 bases to trimming and J lost 1 base, with 13 bases between them. The CDR3 region is CASSPPKASRSYNEQFF. CDR3 bases read: TGTGCCAGCTCACCACCGAAAGCTAGCAGATCCTACAATGAG.

Concerning this clone itself: The read finishes 3 residues shy of the CDR3 end, and the germline J gene is used to complete it. The V call is TRBV10-3, the J call TRBJ2-3; no firm D call. The CDR3 runs to 15 residues. Deletions cut 6 bases from V and 1 base from J, with 14 bases between. The V gene's germline CDR1 is ENHRY and CDR2 SYGVKD. The sequenced CDR3 bases are TGTGCCATCAGGCTAAGTGTCACTGGCACAGATACG. This encodes CAIRLSVTGTDT. Given in full, the CDR3 is CAIRLSVTGTDTQYF.

Incomplete CDR3 DNA: TGTGCCAGCAGCCGGGGACTGGGAAACATT. This gives the protein CASSRGLGNI. The complete CDR3 reads CASSRGLGNIQYF. The chain joins TRBV14 to TRBJ2-4; perhaps TRBD2 as D (6 bases). The CDR3 end is not reached by the read, which stops 3 residues before it; the germline J gene fills it in. CDR3 size: 13 residues. V was cut by 4 bases and J by 6 bases, with 10 bases left in between. CDR1 SGHDN and CDR2 FVKESK come from the germline V gene.